This T cell receptor (beta chain) was observed in a study of cytomegalovirus exposure and HLA in healthy donors. Study-level findings and limits: In the analysis, some V segments, TRBV6-2 and TRBV6-3 included, were excluded as indistinguishable. In an earlier analysis, productive rearrangement rates for most beta V segments clustered near 87% or 30%.

This clone was detected a few times. Its specificity is unknown. There were likely unrecorded immune exposures, though donors were nominally healthy when sampled. V gave up 3 bases and J gave up 0 bases; unmatched junction bases: 9. CDR1 ENHRY and CDR2 SYGVKD come from the germline V gene. This CDR3 spans 18 amino acids. This PCR relied on a set of 60 Vbeta primers and 13 Jbeta primers. Produced via immunoSEQ multiplex PCR; TCRdb's table is partial and in-frame only. The table lists some 130,000 clones, over 80% of them singletons. The sequence was obtained from a man aged 40-50 years in good health and CMV-seronegative. The chain couples TRBV10-3 to TRBJ2-7; 12 bases are a match to TRBD2. Sample: PBMCs. The CDR3: CAISDQPGLAGLSYEQYF. CDR3 DNA sequence: TGTGCCATCAGTGACCAGCCTGGACTAGCGGGACTCTCCTACGAGCAGTACTTC.